This T cell receptor beta chain was profiled in a study of metastatic and nonmetastatic thyroid tumors. Study as a whole: Patients with malignant and benign thyroid disease provided blood and tumor or nodule tissue, whose repertoires were compared.

Per the study methods: Clinicopathological groups of papillary thyroid cancer showed CDR3 differences that were used to build a distant-metastasis classifier. TCRdb re-called clones via MiXCR from the PCR reads. For this entry, the V and J calls and clone size follow TCRdb and not the study's own pipeline. The sample has some 16,000 clones; 13% are singletons. V shed 3 bases, J shed 4 bases, and the junction held 6 bases outside the gene matches. The length of the CDR3 is 16 residues. Per germline, CDR1 KGHSH and CDR2 LQKENI. This clone was counted at least ten times. Thyroid surgery was performed in patients who had received no treatment beforehand.

J is TRBJ2-1 and V is TRBV18; 10 nucleotides align to TRBD2. This receptor was taken from a female donor with papillary thyroid cancer or a benign thyroid nodule (not recorded which). Some clones in this sample may be carry-over from other donors' samples. Material for sequencing was blood. The chain's CDR3 is CASSPPSGGLYNEQFF. The CDR3 nucleotides read TGTGCCAGCTCACCTCCTAGCGGGGGACTGTACAATGAGCAGTTCTTC.